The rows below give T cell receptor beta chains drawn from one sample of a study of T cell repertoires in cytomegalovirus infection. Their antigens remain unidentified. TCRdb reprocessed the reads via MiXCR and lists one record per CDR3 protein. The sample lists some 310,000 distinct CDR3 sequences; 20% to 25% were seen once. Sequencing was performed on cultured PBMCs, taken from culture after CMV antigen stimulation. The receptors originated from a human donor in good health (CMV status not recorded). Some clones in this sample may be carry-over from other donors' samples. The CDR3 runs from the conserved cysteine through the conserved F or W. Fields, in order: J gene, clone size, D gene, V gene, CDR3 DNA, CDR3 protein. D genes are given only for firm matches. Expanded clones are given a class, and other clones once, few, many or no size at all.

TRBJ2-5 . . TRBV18 TGTGCCAGCTGGACCGGGACAACACAAGAGACCCAGTACTTC CASWTGTTQETQYF
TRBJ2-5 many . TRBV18 TGTGCCAGCTCACCCAGAAGCGGGCAAGAGACCCAGTACTTC CASSPRSGQETQYF
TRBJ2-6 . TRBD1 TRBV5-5 TGTGCCAGCAACCCGTCCATTATAGACAGGGTGACCTCTGGGGCCAACGTCCTGACTTTC CASNPSIIDRVTSGANVLTF
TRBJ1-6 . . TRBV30 TGTGCCTGGAGTTCTCGGTTCAATTCACCCCTCCACTTT CAWSSRFNSPLHF
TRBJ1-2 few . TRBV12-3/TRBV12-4 TGTGCCAGCAGTTTAAAAGGGGCGGATGGCTACACCTTC CASSLKGADGYTF
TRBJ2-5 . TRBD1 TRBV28 TGTGCCAGCACCTGGGTTGGGACAGGGACCTTCCAAGAGACCCAGTACTTC CASTWVGTGTFQETQYF
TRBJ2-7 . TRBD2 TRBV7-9 TGTGCCAGCAGCCCCAGGTGGCTAGCGGGTACCTACGAGCAGTACTTC CASSPRWLAGTYEQYF
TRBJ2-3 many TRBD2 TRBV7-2 TGTGCCAGCAGCTTTAGTAGCGGGAGGAGTCGAGGGGGTAGCACAGATACGCAGTATTTT CASSFSSGRSRGGSTDTQYF
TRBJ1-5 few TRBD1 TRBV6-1 TGTGCCAGCTCTCGCAGGAATGAGGGGGCGAGCAATCAGCCCCAGCATTTT CASSRRNEGASNQPQHF
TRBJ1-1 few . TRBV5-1 TGCGCCAGCAGCTTACAGGGCTCTGAAGCTTTCTTT CASSLQGSEAFF
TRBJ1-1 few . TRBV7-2 TGTGCCAGCAGCCCCAGTAGGGCGGGTACTGAAGCTTTCTTT CASSPSRAGTEAFF
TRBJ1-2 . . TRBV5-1 TGCGCCAGCTTCCCCACCACAGGGTTATATGGCTACACCTTC CASFPTTGLYGYTF
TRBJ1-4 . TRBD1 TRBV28 TGTGCCAGCAGTCCCACCCTCTTGACAGGGAATGATAATGAAAAACTGTTTTTT CASSPTLLTGNDNEKLFF